Shown below are 9 T cell receptor beta chains from a single sample sequenced in a study of blood T cells in healthy people across ages. A sample-barcoded 5' primer and a J-beta primer mix were used in a second PCR of roughly 7 to 11 cycles. MiXCR, run by TCRdb on the 5' RACE reads, gives a single entry per CDR3 protein. The repertoire has over 300,000 distinct CDR3 sequences, 50% to 60% of them found once; the top ten carry around 53%. Sequencing input: blood. The receptor set was obtained from a man in his fifties or sixties in good health.

The J gene is TRBJ2-1, the V gene TRBV2, with 7 bases fitting TRBD2. Trimming removed 8 bases from V and 4 bases from J; junction bases left unmatched: 8. In germline, CDR1 is SNHLY, CDR2 FYNNEI. CDR3 length: 14 residues. This CDR3 is CASGRVMIYNEQFF. The CDR3 DNA sequence: TGTGCCAGCGGGAGGGTTATGATATACAATGAGCAGTTCTTC.

This chain connects TRBV14 to TRBJ2-5, with 7 positions matching TRBD1. This CDR3 comprises 18 residues. Trimming took 6 bases from V and 4 from J; bases not matched to a gene: 20. Per germline, CDR1 SGHDN and CDR2 FVKESK. In DNA, the CDR3 is TGTGCCAGCAGTTCCACACGGGATCTACAGGGGTCCCGAGAGACCCAGTACTTC. Translated: CASSSTRDLQGSRETQYF.

This clonotype has just one count. V gene TRBV30 combines with J gene TRBJ1-2; a weak D match, TRBD1 (5 bases). Deletions cut 2 bases from V and 3 bases from J, with 16 bases between. The CDR3 loop spans 15 amino acids. CDR1 and CDR2 from the germline V gene are GTSNPN and SVGIG (reference sequence). CDR3 DNA sequence: TGTGCCTGGAGTCCCACGGCAGGGATGTACTATGGCTACACCTTC. This sequence encodes CAWSPTAGMYYGYTF.

This rearrangement joins TRBV5-1 to TRBJ2-3, with D perhaps being TRBD1 or TRBD2 (7 bases each). Between the trimmed V and J ends, which lost 0 bases and 0 bases, there was a span of 17 bases. This CDR3 comprises 18 residues. The V gene's germline CDR1 is SGHRS and CDR2 YFSETQ. The CDR3 here is CASSLEGASGGSTDTQYF. The CDR3 DNA reads TGCGCCAGCAGCTTGGAGGGGGCTAGCGGAGGGAGCACAGATACGCAGTATTTT.

In its sample, this clonotype was seen once. The chain links TRBV2 to TRBJ2-7; no firm D call. The end of the DNA aligns better with TRBJ2-5, so the J call may be wrong. The CDR3 contains 13 residues. The V gene's germline CDR1 is SNHLY and CDR2 FYNNEI. The CDR3, as DNA: TGTGCCAGCAGTGTACGGATCGAAGAGACCCAGTACTTC. Translating gives CASSVRIEETQYF.

The chain recombines TRBV7-2 with TRBJ2-5; the D is unclear. The length of the CDR3 is 13 residues. Germline CDR1 SGHTA, CDR2 FQGNSA. V dropped 4 bases and J dropped 3 bases, with 9 bases sitting between them. CDR3 loop: CASSSPFKETQYF. CDR3 coding DNA: TGTGCCAGCAGCTCTCCTTTCAAAGAGACCCAGTACTTC.

As to this clonotype: This could be a read error, since a much larger clone is one nucleotide away. This chain uses TRBV18 with TRBJ1-6; unclear D gene. The CDR3 has 14 amino acids. V was trimmed by 4 bases and J by 7 bases, leaving 11 bases between them. The V gene's germline CDR1 is KGHSH and CDR2 LQKENI. The CDR3 spells CASSREVVNSPLHF. CDR3 DNA sequence: TGTGCCAGCTCACGAGAGGTGGTCAATTCACCCCTCCACTTT.

This rearrangement joins TRBV9 to TRBJ2-7; D tentatively reads TRBD1 or TRBD2 (5 bases each). Trimming left V 0 bases short and J 2 bases short, with 9 bases between. The V gene's germline CDR1 is SGDLS and CDR2 YYNGEE. This CDR3 has 14 residues. The CDR3 spells CASSVGWDAYEQYF. The CDR3 DNA reads as TGTGCCAGCAGCGTAGGGTGGGACGCCTACGAGCAGTACTTC.

Only a few counts were recorded for this clonotype. The chain's CDR3 is CACLRDRAPYEQYF. The CDR3 DNA follows: TGTGCCTGCCTCCGGGACAGGGCTCCCTACGAGCAGTACTTC. The chain carries TRBV21-1 and TRBJ2-7; the table's D call, TRBD1, was not checked against the DNA. TRBV21-1 is designated a pseudogene. The CDR3 runs 14 residues.